What follows describes a single T cell receptor (beta chain). It lacks a known antigen. No base-level quality is on record; no much larger clone is a single base apart. Libraries were prepared through 5' RACE. The instrument given in TCRdb is Illumina HiSeq 2500. A second PCR of about 7 to 12 cycles was run with a J-beta primer mix and a sample-barcoded 5' primer. A unique molecular identifier was introduced onto each TCR beta cDNA molecule by a template-switch 5' adaptor carrying 12 random nucleotides. Each sample yielded at least 2.5 million CDR3-containing paired-end reads. The Mint cDNA synthesis kit, primed by a TRBC-specific oligonucleotide, was used to synthesize first-strand cDNA from all RNA. After uracil-DNA glycosylase treatment, a first 18-cycle PCR used universal primers M1SS and BC2_uni_R on all cDNA. The paper's data handling went like this. Normalization of each sample was performed by random selection of 1 million high-quality reads, each carrying a distinct molecular identifier. Reads sharing molecular identifiers were discarded rather than binned into consensus sequences. CDR3 identification, clonotype clustering and error correction used MiTCR with a Q25 quality threshold and the strictest error-elimination algorithm. A nonparametric unseen species model using Euler transformation provided a lower-bound estimate of total TCR beta diversity. Clones were called with MiXCR by TCRdb after fastp trimmed the public reads at Q25, and only in-frame beta chains were retained. For every CDR3 protein sequence, its rows merge into one entry that carries the most common genes and DNA. The V and J calls were determined by TCRdb, not by the authors. A total of 1.5 million to 2 million distinct CDR3 sequences appear in this sample, about 35% of them only once. The top ten clones comprise about 11% of the sample.

Systemically healthy Caucasian individuals from Russia, 39 in total and aged 6 to 90 years, were included as donors. Each donor gave approximately 10 milliliters of peripheral blood, collected into EDTA-treated Vacutainer tubes. Ficoll-Paque density-gradient centrifugation was used to isolate PBMCs, with at least 7 million obtained per sample. Trizol reagent was used to extract total RNA from PBMCs, with at least 5.5 micrograms per sample. For every donor, flow cytometry on a PBMC aliquot measured the percentage of naive CD45RAhigh/CD27high T cells. V loses 0 bases of germline sequence and J loses 4 bases, and the interval between the two ends is 11 bases. From its cysteine to its phenylalanine, the CDR3 spans 15 amino acids. Just CDR3 DNA is preserved here, 45 bases in frame from base 1. The data belong to a study of blood T cells in healthy people across ages (dated by TCRdb to between 2014 and 2017). With regard to the full study: In model experiments, template switching captured roughly one uniquely barcoded TCR beta cDNA molecule for every two T cells. To track age-related changes in TCR beta repertoire diversity, the study relied on deep sequencing normalized with unique cDNA molecular identifiers. Donors were grouped into four age groups: young (average roughly 17 years), middle-aged (roughly 37), aged (roughly 67) and long-lived (about 89). To avoid experimental bias, donors of different ages were spread randomly across the sequencing lanes. Using the same blood draw, the study looked at two additional independent replicas of 1 million unique cDNA reads for two donors, one aged 18 to 30 and the other aged 80 or older. The full study reports these points: Compared with the aged group, more naive CD4+ T cells, fewer expanded clones and increased TCR diversity were shown by the long-lived group, suggesting age selection. Because profiling used bulk unsorted PBMCs, naive and antigen-experienced compartments could not be compared conclusively. Observed TCR beta diversity per million T cells fell roughly linearly with age, and a significant reduction was already apparent by age around 44. A strong correlation was found between observed TCR beta diversity and the percentage of naive T cells measured by flow cytometry. Estimates of total diversity based on one million sequenced T cells were regarded as lower bounds and as underestimates. Donor CMV infection status was unknown, potentially confounding age-related changes in expanded clonotypes.

The rearrangement combines TRBV12-3 or TRBV12-4 with TRBJ2-3; the D segment could be TRBD2, given 6 matching bases. The sequenced sample consisted of blood. The sequence came from a woman in her twenties or thirties in good health. The CDR3 has the sequence CASSLATRSADTQYF. The nucleotide sequence reads TGTGCCAGCAGTTTAGCGACTAGGAGCGCAGATACGCAGTATTTT.